Presented here are 19 T cell receptor beta chains from one specimen sequenced in a study of control samples from healthy donors and cancer patients. The data were produced by immunoSEQ multiplex PCR, yet TCRdb's version contains in-frame clones alone and is incomplete. The sample shows over 150,000 clones, around 94% of them seen only once. Material: PBMCs. The receptors stem from a man in his 60s with colorectal cancer.

The gene calls are TRBV19 and TRBJ2-1; TRBD1 matches 10 bases. J lost 0 bases, V lost 2 bases, and 4 bases had no gene match. Germline lookup yields CDR1 LNHDA and CDR2 SQIVND (reference sequence). The CDR3 extends over 17 amino acids. For the CDR3, the DNA is TGTGCCAGTAGTATAAACGGACAGGGGGGCTCCTACAATGAGCAGTTCTTC. Translated: CASSINGQGGSYNEQFF. The complete variable domain, with remaining parts taken from reference TRBV19 and TRBJ2-1, reads DGGITQSPKYLFRKEGQNVTLSCEQNLNHDAMYWYRQDPGQGLRLIYYSQIVNDFQKGDIAEGYSVSREKKESFPLTVTSAQKNPTAFYLCASSINGQGGSYNEQFFGPGTRLTVL.

V usage is TRBV15 and J usage is TRBJ2-1; TRBD2 aligns across 8 bases. The CDR3 runs to 14 residues. V trimming: 3 bases; J trimming: 8 bases; junction bases outside the gene matches: 6. Germline-derived CDR1 and CDR2 are LNHNV and YYDKDF (reference sequence). As DNA, the CDR3 is TGTGCCACCAGCAGGAGGACTAGCTTCCATGAGCAGTTCTTC. As protein: CATSRRTSFHEQFF. The variable domain in full, with the rest retrieved from reference TRBV15 and TRBJ2-1, is DAMVIQNPRYQVTQFGKPVTLSCSQTLNHNVMYWYQQKSSQAPKLLFHYYDKDFNNEADTPDNFQSRRPNTSFCFLDIRSPGLGDTAMYLCATSRRTSFHEQFFGPGTRLTVL.

This clone is a singleton in its sample. The V gene is TRBV6-1, the J gene TRBJ2-2, with a weak D call TRBD2 (5 bases). CDR1 and CDR2 from the germline V gene are MNHNS and SASEGT. The ends were cut back, 1 base at V and 0 bases at J, with 9 bases in the middle. The CDR3 loop spans 16 amino acids. DNA of the CDR3: TGTGCCAGCAGTGAAGTCGGGAATTCGAACACCGGGGAGCTGTTTTTT. It specifies CASSEVGNSNTGELFF.

This sequence joins TRBV7-9 and TRBJ1-1; no firm D call. CDR3 length equals 13 residues. Germline CDR1 reads SEHNR; CDR2 reads FQNEAQ (reference sequence). V dropped 6 bases and J dropped 9 bases, with 17 bases sitting between them. CDR3 protein: CASSSTGVIQAFF. DNA for the CDR3: TGTGCCAGCAGTTCGACGGGCGTTATTCAAGCTTTCTTT.

J is TRBJ1-4 and V is TRBV2; D unclear. Germline CDR1 SNHLY, CDR2 FYNNEI. The CDR3 is made up of 17 amino acids. V shed 1 base and J shed 0 bases, with 12 bases lying between them. The chain's CDR3 is CASSEGRRVSTNEKLFF. The CDR3 coding sequence is TGTGCCAGCAGTGAAGGGAGGAGGGTATCAACTAATGAAAAACTGTTTTTT.

The chain links TRBV5-4 to TRBJ2-7; 8 nucleotides align to TRBD2. The V gene end was trimmed by 4 bases and the J gene end by 3 bases; junction bases not matched to a gene: 9. CDR1 and CDR2 from the germline V gene are SGHNT and YYREEE (reference sequence). The CDR3 loop spans 15 amino acids. For the CDR3, the DNA is TGTGCCAGCAGCCCCCCAGGCGGGGGGCTCTACGAGCAGTACTTC. The encoded protein is CASSPPGGGLYEQYF.

This rearrangement joins TRBV2 to TRBJ2-5, with unresolved D. Trimming took 3 bases from V and 10 from J, leaving 21 bases between them. The CDR3 has 15 residues. Germline values: CDR1 SNHLY, CDR2 FYNNEI. CDR3 coding DNA: TGTGCCAGCAGTGATAAGGTTTGGAATTCGGGTGGCCAGTACTTC. It translates to CASSDKVWNSGGQYF.

V is TRBV11-2 and J is TRBJ2-5; either TRBD1 or TRBD2 may fit D (5 bases each). The CDR3 covers 13 residues. In germline, CDR1 is SGHAT, CDR2 FQNNGV. Between the trimmed V and J ends, which lost 1 base and 5 bases, there was a span of 8 bases. CDR3 nucleotides: TGTGCCAGCAGCTTAGTCAGGGAGGAGACCCAGTACTTC. Translated: CASSLVREETQYF.

The rearrangement uses TRBV12-3 or TRBV12-4 and TRBJ1-1, with D unresolved. The ends were cut back, 8 bases at V and 7 bases at J, with 11 bases in the middle. The CDR3 is made up of 11 amino acids. The CDR3 region is CASANTFEAFF. The DNA of the CDR3 is TGTGCCAGCGCCAACACGTTTGAAGCTTTCTTT.

The chain uses TRBV10-2 and TRBJ1-5; tentatively, D is TRBD1 (6 bases). Germline CDR1 and CDR2: WSHSY and SAAADI. The length of the CDR3 is 14 residues. Trimming cost V 6 bases and J 3 bases, with 12 bases left between them. The CDR3 sequence: CASSPDSFNQPQHF. CDR3 in DNA: TGCGCCAGCAGCCCGGACAGTTTCAATCAGCCCCAGCATTTT.

As DNA, the CDR3 is TGTGCCATCGGGACAGGGCTCTCTGGAAACACCATATATTTT. This translates into CAIGTGLSGNTIYF. The V gene is TRBV10-3, the J gene TRBJ1-3, with 9 bases identical to TRBD1. V was clipped by 8 bases and J by 0 bases; unmatched bases: 2. Germline V gene lookup returns CDR1 ENHRY and CDR2 SYGVKD. The CDR3 consists of 14 residues.

DNA for the CDR3: TGTGCCAGCAGCTCAGGGATAGGAAAAAATGAAAAACTGTTTTTT. Encoded protein: CASSSGIGKNEKLFF. J is TRBJ1-4 and V is TRBV7-9, with TRBD1 as a possible D gene (5 bases). V lost 4 bases to trimming and J lost 5 bases, with 14 bases between them. The length of the CDR3 is 15 residues. Germline lookup yields CDR1 SEHNR and CDR2 FQNEAQ (reference sequence).

This clone showed up just once. The V gene is TRBV19, the J gene TRBJ1-5; TRBD1 is a possible D gene (6 bases). The CDR3 length is 16 residues. Trimming removed 6 bases at V and 5 bases at J, with 20 bases between. The V gene's germline CDR1 is LNHDA and CDR2 SQIVND (reference sequence). CDR3 coding DNA: TGTGCCAGTAGCCTACTTATGGGGGGCAGTGATCAGCCCCAGCATTTT. It translates to CASSLLMGGSDQPQHF.

V is TRBV5-4 and J is TRBJ2-3, with 7 positions matching TRBD1. This CDR3 spans 15 amino acids. Trimming took 4 bases from V and 3 from J; bases not matched to a gene: 8. Looked up from germline, CDR1 is SGHNT and CDR2 is YYREEE (reference sequence). In nucleotides, the CDR3 is TGTGCCAGCAGCCCCGACAGGGTAGCAACAGATACGCAGTATTTT. Encoded protein: CASSPDRVATDTQYF.

This sequence joins TRBV18 and TRBJ2-6, with D maybe TRBD2 (6 bases). Germline CDR1 is KGHSH and CDR2 is LQKENI. V was pared by 3 bases and J by 0 bases, with 12 bases between. The CDR3 spans 17 residues. CDR3 in DNA: TGTGCCAGCTCACCGGAAGAGGAGGGCTCTGGGGCCAACGTCCTGACTTTC. It translates to CASSPEEEGSGANVLTF.

The chain has TRBV19 and TRBJ1-4; tentatively, D is TRBD1 (5 bases). Germline V lookup: CDR1 LNHDA, CDR2 SQIVND (reference sequence). The CDR3 consists of 14 residues. V gave up 8 bases and J gave up 0 bases, with 10 bases separating them. The DNA of the CDR3 is TGTGCCAGTGGGCACAGGTCAACTAATGAAAAACTGTTTTTT. It encodes CASGHRSTNEKLFF.

In its sample, this clone was seen a few times. V and J are TRBV7-8 and TRBJ1-6; possible D gene TRBD1, 5 bases. CDR1 and CDR2 (germline): SGHVS, FQNEAQ. The CDR3 spans 16 residues. V lost 5 bases to trimming and J lost 6 bases, with 17 bases between them. CDR3 DNA sequence: TGTGCCAGCAGCCTTGGGCCGGGACGGCTTAATTCACCCCTCCACTTT. This sequence encodes CASSLGPGRLNSPLHF.

V is TRBV6-5 and J is TRBJ2-7; D unresolved. V lost 5 bases to trimming and J lost 2 bases, with 13 bases between them. Germline CDR1 reads MNHEY; CDR2 reads SVGAGI. This CDR3 comprises 14 residues. DNA for the CDR3: TGTGCCAGCAGTCCCGGGCCCGGACCCTACGAGCAGTACTTC. As protein: CASSPGPGPYEQYF.

The genes are TRBV6-5 and TRBJ2-5; 7 nucleotides align to TRBD2. This CDR3 comprises 14 residues. The germline gives CDR1 MNHEY, CDR2 SVGAGI. V dropped 5 bases and J dropped 5; count of bases not matched to a gene: 8. Here the CDR3 reads CASSPSGAAETQYF. The CDR3 region has the DNA TGTGCCAGCAGTCCCAGCGGGGCGGCGGAGACCCAGTACTTC.